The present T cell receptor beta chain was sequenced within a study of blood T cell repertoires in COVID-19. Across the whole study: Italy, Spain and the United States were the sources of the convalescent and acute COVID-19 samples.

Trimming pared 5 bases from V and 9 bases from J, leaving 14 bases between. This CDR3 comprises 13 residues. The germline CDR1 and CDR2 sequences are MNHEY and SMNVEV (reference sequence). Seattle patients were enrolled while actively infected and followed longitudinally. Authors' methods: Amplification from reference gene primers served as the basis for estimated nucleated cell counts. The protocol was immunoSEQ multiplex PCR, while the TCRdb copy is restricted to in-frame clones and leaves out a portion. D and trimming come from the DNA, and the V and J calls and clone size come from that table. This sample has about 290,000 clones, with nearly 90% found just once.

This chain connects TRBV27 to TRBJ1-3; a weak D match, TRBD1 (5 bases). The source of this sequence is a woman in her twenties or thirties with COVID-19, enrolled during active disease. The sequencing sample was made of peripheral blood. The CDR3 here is CASSSSGGTTIYF. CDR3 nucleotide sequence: TGTGCCAGCAGTAGCTCCGGGGGGACCACCATATATTTT.